Here is one TCR beta chain with its context. This entry belongs to a study of blood T cell repertoires in COVID-19. From germline, CDR1 is LGHNA and CDR2 YNFKEQ. The CDR3 length is 12 residues. V gave up 6 bases and J gave up 4 bases; unmatched junction bases: 2. Using immunoSEQ multiplex PCR, the repertoire was profiled, and TCRdb retains in-frame clones only, with some absent. Here the sample spans about 44,000 clones, 82% being singletons. Source material: peripheral blood. The V call is TRBV4-2, the J call TRBJ2-5; 7 nucleotides align to TRBD1. The receptor was derived from a woman in her sixties or seventies with acute or convalescent COVID-19. CDR3 bases: TGTGCCAGCAGTCGGACAGGAGAGACCCAGTACTTC. It translates to CASSRTGETQYF.